These 5 T cell receptor beta chains originate from one sample sequenced in a study of cytomegalovirus exposure and HLA in healthy donors. 13 Jbeta primers and 60 Vbeta primers were used for the PCR. Profiling relied on immunoSEQ multiplex PCR, and the TCRdb table lists in-frame clones only, not all of them. This repertoire shows about 150,000 clones, more than 75% found once; its top ten account for 14%. Sequences were obtained from PBMCs. These receptors were obtained from a woman aged 40 to 50 in good health and CMV-seronegative.

The chain links TRBV4-2 to TRBJ2-2, with 9 nucleotides matching TRBD2. The CDR3 has 15 residues. The germline V gene encodes CDR1 LGHNA and CDR2 YNFKEQ. The V segment lost 0 bases and the J segment 5 bases; nucleotides outside the gene matches: 1. The chain's CDR3 is CASSQEAGGTGELFF. The CDR3, as DNA: TGTGCCAGCAGCCAAGAAGCGGGGGGAACCGGGGAGCTGTTTTTT.

In this sample, this clone turned up once. V gene TRBV5-1 combines with J gene TRBJ1-4; 7 bases match TRBD1. Germline loops: CDR1 SGHRS, CDR2 YFSETQ. V shed 4 bases and J 2 bases; nucleotides not matched to a gene: 2. The CDR3 extends over 14 amino acids. As DNA, the CDR3 is TGCGCCAGCAGCCCGGGACAGACTAATGAAAAACTGTTTTTT. Its protein product is CASSPGQTNEKLFF.

The chain joins TRBV27 to TRBJ2-1; 10 bases line up with TRBD2. V shed 4 bases and J 4 bases; nucleotides not matched to a gene: 7. Germline CDR1 MNHEY, CDR2 SMNVEV (reference sequence). The CDR3 runs 16 residues. DNA of the CDR3: TGTGCCAGCAGTTCCAGGACTAGCGGTATGTACAATGAGCAGTTCTTC. It codes for CASSSRTSGMYNEQFF.

V and J are TRBV7-2 and TRBJ1-2, with D possibly TRBD1 on 6 matching bases. This CDR3 region has 14 residues. V lost 5 bases, J lost 1 base, and 11 bases lay in between. Per germline, CDR1 SGHTA and CDR2 FQGNSA. Here the CDR3 reads CASSTDRFNYGYTF. The CDR3 DNA is TGTGCCAGCAGCACCGACAGGTTTAACTATGGCTACACCTTC.

The chain recombines TRBV9 with TRBJ1-2; tentative D call: TRBD1 (5 bases). V was shortened by 3 bases and J by 4 bases, with 13 bases between the two germline ends. The CDR3 extends over 14 amino acids. Germline V gene data show CDR1 as SGDLS and CDR2 as YYNGEE. The CDR3 protein is CASSGEGAAYGYTF. CDR3 DNA: TGTGCCAGCAGCGGGGAAGGGGCGGCCTATGGCTACACCTTC.